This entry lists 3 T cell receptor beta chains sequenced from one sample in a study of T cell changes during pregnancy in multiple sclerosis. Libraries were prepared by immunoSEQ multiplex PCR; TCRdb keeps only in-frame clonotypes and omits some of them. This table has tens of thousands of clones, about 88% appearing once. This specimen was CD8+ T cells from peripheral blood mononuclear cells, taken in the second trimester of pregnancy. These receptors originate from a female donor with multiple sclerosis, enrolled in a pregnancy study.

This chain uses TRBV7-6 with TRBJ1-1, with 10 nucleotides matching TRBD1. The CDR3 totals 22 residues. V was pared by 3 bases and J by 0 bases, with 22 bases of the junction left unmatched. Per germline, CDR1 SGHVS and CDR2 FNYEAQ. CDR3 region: CASSLRPGSKTGGRPMNTEAFF. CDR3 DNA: TGTGCCAGCAGCTTGAGACCGGGGTCGAAGACAGGGGGCCGCCCTATGAACACTGAAGCTTTCTTT.

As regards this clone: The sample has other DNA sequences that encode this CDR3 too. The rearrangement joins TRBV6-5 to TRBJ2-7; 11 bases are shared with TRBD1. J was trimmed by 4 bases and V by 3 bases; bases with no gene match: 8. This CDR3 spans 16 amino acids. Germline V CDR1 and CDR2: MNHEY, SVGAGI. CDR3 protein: CASSYGSGQGAYEQYF. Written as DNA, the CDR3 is TGTGCCAGCAGTTATGGTTCTGGACAGGGGGCTTACGAGCAGTACTTC.

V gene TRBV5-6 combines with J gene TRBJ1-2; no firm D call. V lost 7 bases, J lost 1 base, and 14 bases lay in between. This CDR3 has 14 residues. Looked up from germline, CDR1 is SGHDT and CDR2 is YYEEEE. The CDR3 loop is CASGDDGVNYGYTF. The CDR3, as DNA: TGTGCCAGCGGAGACGACGGAGTTAACTATGGCTACACCTTC. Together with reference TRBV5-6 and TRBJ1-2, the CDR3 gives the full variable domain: DAGVTQSPTHLIKTRGQQVTLRCSPKSGHDTVSWYQQALGQGPQFIFQYYEEEERQRGNFPDRFSGHQFPNYSSELNVNALLLGDSALYLCASGDDGVNYGYTFGSGTRLTVV.